These T cell receptor beta chains were read from a single sample in a study of blood T cell repertoires in COVID-19. Profiled with immunoSEQ multiplex PCR; TCRdb holds only in-frame clones, not every one. Found here are 250,000 to 350,000 clones, roughly nine tenths of them singletons; the top ten hold over 2%. Sequenced: PBMCs or T cells enriched from blood (not recorded which). These TCRs come from a woman aged 18-30 years who had recovered from COVID-19. Each CDR3 is given with its conserved first and last residue. D genes are given only for firm matches. Rows may omit the clone size; those that give it use once, few, many or a size class.

d_call: .
j_call: TRBJ1-5
clone_size: .
v_call: TRBV6-1
cdr3_aa: CASSGAGGLSNQPQHF
cdr3_nt: TGTGCCAGCAGTGGCGCCGGGGGGCTTAGCAATCAGCCCCAGCATTTT

d_call: TRBD2
j_call: TRBJ2-2
clone_size: .
v_call: TRBV11-3
cdr3_aa: CASSLDAGGAGELFF
cdr3_nt: TGTGCCAGCAGCTTAGATGCCGGGGGGGCCGGGGAGCTGTTTTTT

d_call: .
j_call: TRBJ1-4
clone_size: .
v_call: TRBV18
cdr3_aa: CASSPLGGTNEKLFF
cdr3_nt: TGTGCCAGCTCACCGCTGGGGGGGACTAATGAAAAACTGTTTTTT

d_call: .
j_call: TRBJ2-5
clone_size: .
v_call: TRBV3-1/TRBV3-2
cdr3_aa: CASSQGAGNGQETQYF
cdr3_nt: TGTGCCAGCAGCCAAGGTGCGGGCAACGGGCAAGAGACCCAGTACTTC

d_call: .
j_call: TRBJ2-7
clone_size: .
v_call: TRBV7-2
cdr3_aa: CASSGGGLGSYEQYF
cdr3_nt: TGTGCCAGCAGCGGGGGGGGGCTCGGTTCCTACGAGCAGTACTTC

d_call: .
j_call: TRBJ1-2
clone_size: .
v_call: TRBV6-5
cdr3_aa: CASSYSISRGGYGYTF
cdr3_nt: TGTGCCAGCAGTTACTCGATCTCCCGGGGAGGCTATGGCTACACCTTC

d_call: TRBD1
j_call: TRBJ2-2
clone_size: .
v_call: TRBV4-1
cdr3_aa: CASSPPRDRATGELFF
cdr3_nt: TGCGCCAGCAGCCCCCCCCGGGACAGGGCTACCGGGGAGCTGTTTTTT

d_call: TRBD1
j_call: TRBJ1-2
clone_size: .
v_call: TRBV12-3/TRBV12-4
cdr3_aa: CASSRDRGDGYTF
cdr3_nt: TGTGCCAGCAGCCGGGACAGGGGGGATGGCTACACCTTC

d_call: TRBD1
j_call: TRBJ1-2
clone_size: .
v_call: TRBV7-2
cdr3_aa: CASSPLKGALYNYGYTF
cdr3_nt: TGTGCCAGCAGCCCTCTGAAGGGGGCCCTTTATAACTATGGCTACACCTTC

d_call: .
j_call: TRBJ1-2
clone_size: .
v_call: TRBV2
cdr3_aa: CASRGGSGYTF
cdr3_nt: TGTGCCAGCCGGGGGGGGTCTGGCTACACCTTC

d_call: .
j_call: TRBJ2-3
clone_size: .
v_call: TRBV19
cdr3_aa: CASTGEGFLTDTQYF
cdr3_nt: TGTGCCAGTACCGGCGAGGGATTCCTCACAGATACGCAGTATTTT

d_call: TRBD2
j_call: TRBJ2-5
clone_size: .
v_call: TRBV2
cdr3_aa: CASNIGGAQETQYF
cdr3_nt: TGTGCCAGCAACATCGGGGGGGCCCAAGAGACCCAGTACTTC

d_call: .
j_call: TRBJ2-7
clone_size: .
v_call: TRBV20-1
cdr3_aa: CSALFGEQYF
cdr3_nt: TGCAGTGCGCTCTTCGGTGAGCAGTACTTC

d_call: .
j_call: TRBJ1-4
clone_size: few
v_call: TRBV21-1
cdr3_aa: CASSKVALGATNEKLFF
cdr3_nt: .